This TCR beta chain was identified in a study of spatial heterogeneity in lung cancer. Study-level information: Median follow-up for sequenced PBMC samples was two to three years after resection, when such samples existed. Overall study results and limits: At tumor resection, ubiquitous expanded TCRs were detected in blood more often than later.

This clonotype was recorded a few times. Its antigen is not known. Every molecule of TCR cDNA had its own unique molecular identifier. MiXCR was run by TCRdb on the 5' RACE reads, yielding one entry per CDR3 protein. The sample has some 110,000 distinct CDR3 sequences, 12% seen once. Time point described: blood at routine non-recurrence follow-up after resection. Tumor, nontumor lung or frozen PBMC supplied whole RNA, sequenced without sorting. Trimming stripped 6 bases from V and 8 bases from J, with 22 bases between. The germline V gene has CDR1 MDHEN and CDR2 SYDVKM. CDR3 length equals 16 residues. This receptor was obtained from a male donor with early-stage non-small cell lung cancer. The sequencing used PBMCs, collected at follow-up. This chain links TRBV28 with TRBJ1-4; D possibly corresponds to TRBD1 (6 bases). The CDR3 DNA sequence: TGTGCCAGCAGCCAAAGCCGGGGGCCCGAAGGGGAAAAACTGTTTTTT. Its protein is CASSQSRGPEGEKLFF.